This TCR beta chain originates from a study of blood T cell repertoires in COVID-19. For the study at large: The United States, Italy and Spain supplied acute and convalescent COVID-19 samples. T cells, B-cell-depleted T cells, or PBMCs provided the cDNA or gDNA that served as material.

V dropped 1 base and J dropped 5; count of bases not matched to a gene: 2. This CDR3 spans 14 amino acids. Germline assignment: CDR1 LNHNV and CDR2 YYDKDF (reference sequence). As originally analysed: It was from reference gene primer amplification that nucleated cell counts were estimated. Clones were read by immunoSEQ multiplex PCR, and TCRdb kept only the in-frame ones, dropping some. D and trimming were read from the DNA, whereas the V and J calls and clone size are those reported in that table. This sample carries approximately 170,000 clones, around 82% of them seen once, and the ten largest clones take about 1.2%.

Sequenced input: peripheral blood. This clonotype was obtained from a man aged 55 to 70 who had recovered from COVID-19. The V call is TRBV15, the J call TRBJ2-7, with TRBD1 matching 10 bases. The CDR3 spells CATSRGTGGDEQYF. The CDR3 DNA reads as TGTGCCACCAGCAGAGGGACAGGGGGAGACGAGCAGTACTTC. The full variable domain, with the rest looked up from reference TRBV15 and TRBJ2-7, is DAMVIQNPRYQVTQFGKPVTLSCSQTLNHNVMYWYQQKSSQAPKLLFHYYDKDFNNEADTPDNFQSRRPNTSFCFLDIRSPGLGDTAMYLCATSRGTGGDEQYFGPGTRLTVT.